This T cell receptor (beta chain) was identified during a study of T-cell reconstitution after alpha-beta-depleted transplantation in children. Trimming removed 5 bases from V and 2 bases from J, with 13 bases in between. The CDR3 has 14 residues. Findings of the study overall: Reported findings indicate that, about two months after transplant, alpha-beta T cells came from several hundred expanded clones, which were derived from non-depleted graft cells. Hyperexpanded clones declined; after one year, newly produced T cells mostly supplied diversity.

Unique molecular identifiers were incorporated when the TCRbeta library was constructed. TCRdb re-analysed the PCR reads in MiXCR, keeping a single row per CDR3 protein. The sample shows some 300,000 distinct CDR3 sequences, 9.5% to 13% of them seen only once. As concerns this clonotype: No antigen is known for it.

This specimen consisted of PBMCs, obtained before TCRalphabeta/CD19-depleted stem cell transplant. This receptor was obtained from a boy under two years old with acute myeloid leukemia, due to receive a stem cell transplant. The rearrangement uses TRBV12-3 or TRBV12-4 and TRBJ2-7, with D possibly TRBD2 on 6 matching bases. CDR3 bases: TGTGCCAGCAGTCCCCGGGGACTTACCTACGAGCAGTACTTC. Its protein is CASSPRGLTYEQYF.